A single sample is the source of the 28 T cell receptor beta chains below, sequenced in a study of cytomegalovirus exposure and HLA in healthy donors. The PCR ran on 60 Vbeta and 13 Jbeta primers. Sequencing was performed with immunoSEQ multiplex PCR; in TCRdb, only in-frame clones are kept and a portion is missing. The table has 100,000 to 150,000 clones, over 70% seen once. Sequencing was carried out using PBMCs. The receptors originated from a woman aged 35 to 49 in good health and CMV-seronegative.

The CDR3 coding sequence is TGTGCTAGTGCTTTAACAGGGTACCAGCCCCAGCATTTT. Residues: CASALTGYQPQHF. The chain recombines TRBV12-5 with TRBJ1-5, with D tentatively TRBD1 (6 bases). V shed 7 bases and J shed 7 bases, with 14 bases lying between them. Germline V lookup: CDR1 LGHNT, CDR2 FRNRAP. This CDR3 is 13 amino acids long.

J is TRBJ2-3 and V is TRBV28; 9 bases are shared with TRBD1. V was pared by 6 bases and J by 1 base, with 2 bases of the junction left unmatched. CDR3 size: 14 residues. Germline V gene lookup returns CDR1 MDHEN and CDR2 SYDVKM. The CDR3 loop is CASSWDRGTDTQYF. The CDR3 bases are TGTGCCAGCAGCTGGGACAGGGGCACAGATACGCAGTATTTT.

CDR3 coding DNA: TGTGCCAGCAAACCTCGGAGGACAGGGACCTACAATGAGCAGTTCTTC. Protein: CASKPRRTGTYNEQFF. This chain uses TRBV27 with TRBJ2-1; 8 bases line up with TRBD1. This CDR3 is 16 amino acids long. CDR1 is MNHEY and CDR2 is SMNVEV in the germline V gene (reference sequence). V shed 7 bases, J shed 2 bases, and the junction held 10 bases outside the gene matches.

The chain joins TRBV19 to TRBJ1-5; tentatively, D is TRBD1 (5 bases). The CDR3 has 16 amino acids. V was trimmed by 3 bases and J by 0 bases, leaving 12 bases between them. Looked up from germline, CDR1 is LNHDA and CDR2 is SQIVND (reference sequence). The CDR3 region is CASSIGAPHSNQPQHF. The CDR3 DNA reads TGTGCCAGTAGTATTGGGGCTCCCCATAGCAATCAGCCCCAGCATTTT.

This clone was observed a single time. The J gene is TRBJ2-2, the V gene TRBV7-6, with 14 bases that match TRBD2. With 1 base clipped from V and 5 bases from J, the junction kept 9 bases outside the gene matches. Germline V CDR1 and CDR2: SGHVS, FNYEAQ. This CDR3 region has 19 residues. The CDR3 protein is CASSLGGTSGSERTGELFF. CDR3 nucleotide sequence: TGTGCCAGCAGCTTAGGCGGGACTAGCGGGAGTGAAAGAACCGGGGAGCTGTTTTTT.

This clone was seen only a few times. V is TRBV19 and J is TRBJ2-3; TRBD2 matches 9 bases. V lost 4 bases, J lost 3 bases, and 8 bases stayed unmatched. Germline V gives CDR1 LNHDA, CDR2 SQIVND (reference sequence). There are 16 residues in the CDR3. The CDR3 DNA reads as TGTGCCAGTAGTAGGGGAGGCGGGGGGGCAACAGATACGCAGTATTTT. Translation: CASSRGGGGATDTQYF.

This chain links TRBV9 with TRBJ2-3, with a weak D call TRBD2 (5 bases). This CDR3 is built from 13 residues. The germline V gene encodes CDR1 SGDLS and CDR2 YYNGEE. Trimming left V 0 bases short and J 5 bases short, with 7 bases between. The CDR3 bases are TGTGCCAGCAGCGTAGTTGGGAGAGATACGCAGTATTTT. This encodes CASSVVGRDTQYF.

The chain recombines TRBV9 with TRBJ2-3; TRBD1 matches at 7 bases. In germline, CDR1 is SGDLS, CDR2 YYNGEE. The V and J ends lost 3 bases and 5 bases, in that order; junction bases with no gene match: 12. This CDR3 comprises 16 residues. CDR3 DNA sequence: TGTGCCAGCAGCGCAATGGACAGGAGCTTAAGAGATACGCAGTATTTT. The encoded protein is CASSAMDRSLRDTQYF. Looking up the rest from reference TRBV9 and TRBJ2-3 gives the full variable domain: DSGVTQTPKHLITATGQRVTLRCSPRSGDLSVYWYQQSLDQGLQFLIQYYNGEERAKGNILERFSAQQFPDLHSELNLSSLELGDSALYFCASSAMDRSLRDTQYFGPGTRLTVL.

The gene calls are TRBV25-1 and TRBJ2-4; D is possibly TRBD1 (5 bases). Germline CDR1 MGHDK, CDR2 SYGVNS. V was pared by 8 bases and J by 1 base, with 6 bases between. This CDR3 is 12 amino acids long. The CDR3 reads CASAGAKNIQYF. CDR3 sequence (DNA): TGTGCCAGCGCAGGGGCCAAAAACATTCAGTACTTC.

A few counts support this clone. V usage is TRBV5-1 and J usage is TRBJ2-5, with D perhaps TRBD1 (5 bases). Germline V gives CDR1 SGHRS, CDR2 YFSETQ. This CDR3 region has 14 residues. Trimming took off 4 bases at V and 2 bases at J, with 12 bases between the two ends. The CDR3 here is CASSKLTAQETQYF. The DNA of the CDR3 is TGCGCCAGCAGCAAGCTGACAGCACAAGAGACCCAGTACTTC.

This clone was counted a few times. This chain links TRBV5-1 with TRBJ1-2, with TRBD1 as a possible D gene (5 bases). This CDR3 spans 14 amino acids. With 1 base removed from V and 4 bases from J, the gap between germline ends came to 11 bases. Per the germline V gene, CDR1 is SGHRS and CDR2 is YFSETQ. CDR3 region: CASSLNRQGYGYTF. CDR3 sequence (DNA): TGCGCCAGCAGCTTGAATCGGCAGGGCTATGGCTACACCTTC. The complete variable domain, with remaining parts taken from reference TRBV5-1 and TRBJ1-2, reads KAGVTQTPRYLIKTRGQQVTLSCSPISGHRSVSWYQQTPGQGLQFLFEYFSETQRNKGNFPGRFSGRQFSNSRSEMNVSTLELGDSALYLCASSLNRQGYGYTFGSGTRLTVV.

The J gene is TRBJ2-3, the V gene TRBV21-1; TRBD2 is taken as the D call from the table, unchecked against the DNA. TRBV21-1 is deemed a pseudogene. This CDR3 contains 18 residues. CDR3 residues: CASSKVGSGGVDTDTQYF. The CDR3 DNA reads as TGTGCCAGCAGCAAAGTAGGTAGCGGGGGGGTTGACACAGATACGCAGTATTTT.

The V call is TRBV7-2, the J call TRBJ1-6; D is undetermined. Germline lookup yields CDR1 SGHTA and CDR2 FQGNSA. The length of the CDR3 is 12 residues. Trimming took 3 bases from V and 12 from J, leaving 9 bases between them. The CDR3 nucleotides are TGTGCCAGCAGCTTTAGCGACCGACCCCTCCACTTT. Protein sequence: CASSFSDRPLHF.

CDR3 coding DNA: TGTGCCAGCAGCCGAGGACAGGGATTTGTCGGGGAGCTGTTTTTT. Residues: CASSRGQGFVGELFF. The rearrangement joins TRBV14 to TRBJ2-2; 8 bases are a match to TRBD1. CDR1 SGHDN and CDR2 FVKESK come from the germline V gene. Unmatched junction bases numbered 8, after V lost 4 bases and J lost 7 bases. This CDR3 comprises 15 residues.

The chain employs TRBV7-2 and TRBJ2-1; TRBD2 aligns across 8 bases. CDR3 size: 16 residues. Germline loops: CDR1 SGHTA, CDR2 FQGNSA. Unmatched junction bases numbered 2, after V lost 1 base and J lost 0 bases. The chain's CDR3 is CASSLVGTSSYNEQFF. The CDR3, as DNA: TGTGCCAGCAGCTTAGTTGGGACTAGCTCCTACAATGAGCAGTTCTTC.

This clone has just one count. This chain uses TRBV9 with TRBJ2-6; possibly TRBD2 for D (6 bases). There are 18 residues in the CDR3. Trimming cost V 4 bases and J 2 bases, with 19 bases left between them. From germline, CDR1 is SGDLS and CDR2 YYNGEE. The CDR3 DNA follows: TGTGCCAGCAGCCCCGTAGCCTCGGGGGTGGCTGGGGCCAACGTCCTGACTTTC. Translating gives CASSPVASGVAGANVLTF.

The chain employs TRBV9 and TRBJ2-5, with D possibly TRBD2 on 6 matching bases. CDR1 is SGDLS and CDR2 is YYNGEE in the germline V gene. Trimming pared 3 bases from V and 4 bases from J, leaving 13 bases between. The CDR3 length is 14 residues. CDR3 residues: CASSARDLLETQYF. DNA of the CDR3: TGTGCCAGCAGCGCCCGGGACTTACTAGAGACCCAGTACTTC.

The rearrangement uses TRBV7-8 and TRBJ1-5; D gene unclear. V lost 1 base and J 5 bases, leaving 18 bases between the germline ends. The CDR3 covers 17 residues. CDR1 SGHVS and CDR2 FQNEAQ come from the germline V gene. CDR3 loop: CASSLEGGRQVYQPQHF. The DNA for the CDR3 is TGTGCCAGCAGCTTAGAGGGAGGCCGGCAGGTTTATCAGCCCCAGCATTTT. Combining the CDR3 with reference TRBV7-8 and TRBJ1-5 gives the whole variable domain GAGVSQSPRYKVAKRGQDVALRCDPISGHVSLFWYQQALGQGPEFLTYFQNEAQLDKSGLPSDRFFAERPEGSVSTLKIQRTQQEDSAVYLCASSLEGGRQVYQPQHFGDGTRLSIL.

This chain connects TRBV7-3 to TRBJ2-1; 13 bases match TRBD2. The CDR3 length is 19 residues. Unmatched junction bases numbered 16, after V lost 4 bases and J lost 7 bases. CDR1 is SGHTA, CDR2 FQGTGA, per germline. The CDR3 sequence: CASSSKGEKLAGGPNEQFF. The CDR3 DNA reads as TGTGCCAGCAGCTCAAAAGGGGAAAAACTAGCGGGAGGGCCTAATGAGCAGTTCTTC.

This chain joins TRBV4-3 and TRBJ1-6, with D unclear. Germline V gene lookup returns CDR1 LGHNA and CDR2 YSLEER. The CDR3 is made up of 13 amino acids. V was cut by 1 base and J by 8 bases, with 6 bases left in between. DNA of the CDR3: TGCGCCAGCAGCCAAGTACAGCATTCACCCCTCCACTTT. This codes for CASSQVQHSPLHF.

The chain carries TRBV5-6 and TRBJ2-1; D is possibly TRBD1 (6 bases). The V end lost 4 bases, the J end lost 2 bases, and 10 bases lay between the germline ends. The length of the CDR3 is 14 residues. Germline V gene lookup returns CDR1 SGHDT and CDR2 YYEEEE. CDR3 DNA: TGTGCCAGCAGCCAAGGGACACCCTACAATGAGCAGTTCTTC. This codes for CASSQGTPYNEQFF.

The gene calls are TRBV6-4 and TRBJ1-5; possible D gene TRBD1, 5 bases. V dropped 6 bases and J dropped 2 bases, with 14 bases sitting between them. Germline lookup yields CDR1 MRHNA and CDR2 SNTAGT. The CDR3 contains 15 residues. Here the CDR3 DNA reads TGTGCCAGCAGCCTCCCTCCGGGGGGCAATCAGCCCCAGCATTTT. Protein: CASSLPPGGNQPQHF.

The rearrangement joins TRBV27 to TRBJ1-5; D perhaps matches TRBD1 (6 bases). In germline, CDR1 is MNHEY, CDR2 SMNVEV (reference sequence). The CDR3 covers 14 residues. V lost 4 bases and J 5 bases, leaving 12 bases between the germline ends. Written as DNA, the CDR3 is TGTGCCAGCAGTTCCAGGGGATCCGATCAGCCCCAGCATTTT. Translating gives CASSSRGSDQPQHF.

In its sample, this clone was seen once. The chain is built from TRBV7-8 and TRBJ1-3; maybe TRBD1 (5 bases). CDR1 and CDR2 (germline): SGHVS, FQNEAQ. This CDR3 is built from 15 residues. V was cut by 11 bases and J by 4 bases, with 21 bases left in between. In nucleotides, the CDR3 is TGTGCCCCGAGGAGGGGCCTGGCGACCGGAAACACCATATATTTT. Translated: CAPRRGLATGNTIYF.

About this clone itself: A junction end diverges from the germline sequence, so it may reflect a read error. This CDR3 is CSSSPRQVLLGDEQFF. The CDR3 coding sequence is TGTTCCAGCAGCCCCAGACAGGTCCTGCTTGGTGATGAGCAGTTCTTC. This chain connects TRBV7-9 to TRBJ2-1; tentative D call: TRBD1 (6 bases). This CDR3 contains 16 residues. Germline CDR1 and CDR2: SEHNR and FQNEAQ (reference sequence).

This chain connects TRBV7-3 to TRBJ2-1; maybe TRBD1 (7 bases). Per germline, CDR1 SGHTA and CDR2 FQGTGA. V lost 5 bases and J lost 7, with 15 bases in between. The CDR3 length is 14 residues. Here the CDR3 DNA reads TGTGCCAGCAGCGCGGGACAGCAGCCGAATGAGCAGTTCTTC. Residues: CASSAGQQPNEQFF.

This clone was counted a few times. The V and J genes are TRBV7-9 and TRBJ2-7, with D possibly matching TRBD1 (6 bases). This CDR3 is 16 amino acids long. V lost 1 base and J lost 1, with 14 bases in between. Germline-derived CDR1 and CDR2 are SEHNR and FQNEAQ (reference sequence). CDR3 in amino acids: CASSLDRAPQSYEQYF. The DNA for the CDR3 is TGTGCCAGCAGCTTAGACAGGGCGCCACAATCCTACGAGCAGTACTTC.

V is TRBV29-1 and J is TRBJ1-1, with D possibly being TRBD1 (5 bases). The CDR3 is 13 amino acids. In germline, CDR1 is SQVTM, CDR2 ANQGSEA. V lost 4 bases, J lost 5 bases, and 14 bases lay in between. The CDR3 protein is CSVAGLGGTEAFF. CDR3 DNA sequence: TGCAGCGTTGCAGGACTGGGGGGGACTGAAGCTTTCTTT.